The 10 T cell receptor beta chains given below trace back to one sample, sequenced in a study of T-cell memory formation after mild COVID-19. TCRdb itself ran the 5' RACE reads through MiXCR, one entry per CDR3 protein. This sample yields roughly 150,000 distinct CDR3 sequences, of which around 25% are seen a single time; approximately 25% belongs to the top ten. The sequenced sample was PBMCs or a T cell subset sorted from them (not recorded which). These TCRs come from an adult woman who had mild COVID-19 (a few samples of this study predate the infection). Cell type and time point are not known.

The chain has TRBV7-6 and TRBJ1-6; 9 nucleotides agree with TRBD1. The CDR3 is 16 amino acids. Germline CDR1 reads SGHVS; CDR2 reads FNYEAQ. V dropped 3 bases and J dropped 7; count of bases not matched to a gene: 7. In nucleotides, the CDR3 is TGTGCCAGCAGCTTGATGACAGGGGGAGACAATTCACCCCTCCACTTT. Amino acids: CASSLMTGGDNSPLHF. The whole variable domain, filled in from reference TRBV7-6 and TRBJ1-6, reads GAGVSQSPRYKVTKRGQDVALRCDPISGHVSLYWYRQALGQGPEFLTYFNYEAQQDKSGLPNDRFSAERPEGSISTLTIQRTEQRDSAMYRCASSLMTGGDNSPLHFGNGTRLTVT.

The chain joins TRBV20-1 to TRBJ2-3, with 10 positions matching TRBD2. CDR1 DFQATT and CDR2 SNEGSKA come from the germline V gene (reference sequence). The CDR3 is 16 amino acids. The J segment lost 2 bases and the V segment lost 4 bases, leaving 9 bases of the junction unmatched. CDR3 sequence reads: CSATNGLAEVTDTQYF. The DNA of the CDR3 is TGCAGTGCTACGAATGGACTAGCGGAGGTCACAGATACGCAGTATTTT.

The gene calls are TRBV12-3 or TRBV12-4 and TRBJ1-4, with D unclear. Trimming shortened V by 9 bases and J by 3 bases, and 11 bases separated the two germline ends. This CDR3 has 13 residues. The DNA of the CDR3 is TGTGCCAGTGGTCTCGCACCTAATGAAAAACTGTTTTTT. It encodes CASGLAPNEKLFF.

The chain combines TRBV2 with TRBJ1-6; D remains ambiguous. CDR1 and CDR2 from the germline V gene are SNHLY and FYNNEI. The CDR3 is 13 amino acids. V shed 6 bases and J shed 0 bases, with 3 bases lying between them. The CDR3, as DNA: TGTGCCAGCAGAAGCTCCTATAATTCACCCCTCCACTTT. Its translation: CASRSSYNSPLHF. Full variable domain (rest looked up from reference TRBV2 and TRBJ1-6): EPEVTQTPSHQVTQMGQEVILRCVPISNHLYFYWYRQILGQKVEFLVSFYNNEISEKSEIFDDQFSVERPDGSNFTLKIRSTKLEDSAMYFCASRSSYNSPLHFGNGTRLTVT.

This chain links TRBV24-1 with TRBJ2-3; D may correspond to TRBD1 or TRBD2 (5 bases each). Deletions cut 5 bases from V and 5 bases from J, with 16 bases between. CDR3 length: 15 residues. Germline CDR1 KGHDR, CDR2 SFDVKD. DNA of the CDR3: TGTGCCACCAGTGCCGTTGTGGGGGTTGAAGATACGCAGTATTTT. Encoded protein: CATSAVVGVEDTQYF.

This clonotype has just a few counts. The CDR3 here is CASGTATGELFF. Written as DNA, the CDR3 is TGTGCCAGCGGGACGGCTACCGGGGAGCTGTTTTTT. The genes are TRBV6-5 and TRBJ2-2; D might be TRBD1 or TRBD2, each matching 5 bases. This CDR3 spans 12 amino acids. With 8 bases removed from V and 5 bases from J, the gap between germline ends came to 9 bases. Looked up from germline, CDR1 is MNHEY and CDR2 is SVGAGI.

The chain combines TRBV4-1 with TRBJ2-1; 8 bases map to TRBD2. The CDR3 spans 15 residues. J gave up 6 bases and V 4 bases, and 8 bases lay outside the gene matches. Germline lookup yields CDR1 MGHRA and CDR2 YSYEKL. CDR3 coding DNA: TGCGCCAGCAGCCCTCGGGGGGGCCCTGGCAATGAGCAGTTCTTC. It translates to CASSPRGGPGNEQFF.

This clonotype was recorded a few times. J is TRBJ1-2 and V is TRBV5-6, with D hard to call. Trimming pared 4 bases from V and 2 bases from J, leaving 9 bases between. Germline V lookup: CDR1 SGHDT, CDR2 YYEEEE. The CDR3 loop spans 13 amino acids. The CDR3 bases are TGTGCCAGCAGCCCTGGGCCAAACTATGGCTACACCTTC. Translated: CASSPGPNYGYTF.

This chain joins TRBV5-1 and TRBJ2-2, with D uncertain. V gave up 0 bases and J gave up 5 bases, with 11 bases separating them. The length of the CDR3 is 15 residues. The germline CDR1 and CDR2 sequences are SGHRS and YFSETQ. CDR3 sequence (DNA): TGCGCCAGCAGCTTGGGAGAACTGGGGACCGGGGAGCTGTTTTTT. It codes for CASSLGELGTGELFF.

The chain is built from TRBV20-1 and TRBJ1-1, with D unresolved. V was shortened by 7 bases and J by 2 bases, with 8 bases between the two germline ends. CDR1 is DFQATT and CDR2 is SNEGSKA in the germline V gene (reference sequence). There are 11 residues in the CDR3. The CDR3 DNA reads TGCAGTGTTTGGGAAAACACTGAAGCTTTCTTT. Translated: CSVWENTEAFF.